The TCR beta chain described here comes from a study of early T cells in non-severe SARS-CoV-2 infection (dated by TCRdb to the early 2020s). For the wider study: TCR sequencing used bulk RNA from unsorted whole blood, so alpha and beta chains could not be paired. Study-wide findings and limitations: VDJdb matching was skewed toward anti-spike CD8 responses and likely underestimated virus-specific expansions by missing private and CD4 specificities.

This clonotype has ten or more counts. This clone's antigen is unknown. There are no base qualities to consult, and no much larger clone falls within one base. The library was obtained by 5' RACE. Sequencing took place on a NextSeq 500. The TCR library protocol attached unique molecular identifiers to individual cDNA molecules to correct for sequencing error and PCR bias. Sequencing covered both TCR alpha and beta chains, and within each sample the abundances of alpha and beta sequences were tightly co-correlated. The original methods were these. Decombinator V4 was used to annotate the V gene, J gene and CDR3 of the TCR sequences. TCRs were defined as expanded if a significant change between any two time points was detected under a Poisson model with p below 0.0001. TCR abundances were normalised to the total number of TCRs sequenced in each sample and reported as counts per million. MAIT TCRs were defined by TRAV1-2 paired with TRAJ12, TRAJ20 or TRAJ33, and iNKT TCRs by TRAV10 paired with TRAJ18. A search of VDJdb, accessed on 1 November 2021, was run for TCRs annotated to CMV, EBV and SARS-CoV-2, with TCRs annotated for multiple antigens excluded. TCRdb trimmed public reads at Q25 via fastp, called clones via MiXCR and kept in-frame beta chains. Rows with one shared CDR3 protein collapse into an entry with the most common genes and DNA. The V and J calls reflect TCRdb's pipeline rather than the authors' work. For this sample there are under 30,000 distinct CDR3 sequences; approximately 5.1% appear just once. The ten largest clonotypes hold roughly a quarter of the sample.

The study was a case-control design nested within a healthcare worker cohort in London, UK, with weekly nasopharyngeal swab PCR tests and blood sampling. Between 23 and 31 March 2020, the week of the UK lockdown, healthcare workers were enrolled and then followed up weekly for as long as 16 weeks. Sequences MNHEY (CDR1) and SMNVEV (CDR2) are obtained from the germline V gene (reference sequence). V is pruned by 2 bases and J by 6 bases, leaving 4 bases of the junction without a gene match. The CDR3 starts with the cysteine, ends with the phenylalanine, and has 14 residues. The entry retains the CDR3 DNA only, 42 bases that are in frame from base 1.

Sequenced input: whole blood. Recombination joined TRBV27 with TRBJ2-1; a stretch of 7 junction bases matches TRBD2. This clonotype originated in an adult who was a healthcare worker with PCR-confirmed SARS-CoV-2 infection or an uninfected control (not recorded which). The CDR3 reads CASSLGTTSNEQFF. The nucleotide sequence is given as TGTGCCAGCAGTTTAGGGACTACGTCCAATGAGCAGTTCTTC.